This paragraph reports one TCR beta chain. This record belongs to a study of control samples from healthy donors and cancer patients. CDR3 length: 14 residues. V was pared by 4 bases and J by 2 bases, with 3 bases of the junction left unmatched. CDR1 is SGHTA and CDR2 is FQGTGA in the germline V gene. TCRdb's copy holds only in-frame clones and misses some; the assay was immunoSEQ multiplex PCR. Of 140,000 or so clones in the sample, 75% to 95% were seen once. This receptor was identified in a man aged 30-40 years in good health. The V call is TRBV7-3, the J call TRBJ1-2; 8 nucleotides agree with TRBD1. The specimen sequenced was blood. The CDR3 spells CASSSGQENYGYTF. The DNA for the CDR3 is TGTGCCAGCAGCTCGGGACAGGAGAACTATGGCTACACCTTC.